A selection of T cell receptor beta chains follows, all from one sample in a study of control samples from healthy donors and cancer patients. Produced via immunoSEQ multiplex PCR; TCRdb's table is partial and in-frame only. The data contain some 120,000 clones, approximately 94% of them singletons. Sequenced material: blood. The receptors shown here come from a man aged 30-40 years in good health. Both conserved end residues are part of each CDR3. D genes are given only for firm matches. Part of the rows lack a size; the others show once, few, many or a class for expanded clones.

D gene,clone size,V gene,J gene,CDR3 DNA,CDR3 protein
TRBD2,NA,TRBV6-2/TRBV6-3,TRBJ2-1,TGTGCCAGCAGTCCCGGACTAGCGGGAAGCAATGAGCAGTTCTTC,CASSPGLAGSNEQFF
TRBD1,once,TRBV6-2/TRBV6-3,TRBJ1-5,TGTGCCAGCAGTAGGACAGGGAAGGGAAGCAATCAGCCCCAGCATTTT,CASSRTGKGSNQPQHF
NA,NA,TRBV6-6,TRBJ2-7,TGTGCCAGCAGTTACTCTTCCGGACTACTCGAGCAGTACTTC,CASSYSSGLLEQYF
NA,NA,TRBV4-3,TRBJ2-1,TGCGCCAGCAGCCAAGCTAGTCGGAGTGAGCAGTTCTTC,CASSQASRSEQFF
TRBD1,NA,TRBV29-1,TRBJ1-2,TGCAGCGTGGCCGGGACAGGGGGCGGGTATGGCTACACCTTC,CSVAGTGGGYGYTF
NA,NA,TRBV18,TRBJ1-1,TGTGCCAGCTCACCGACTGAGAACACTGAAGCTTTCTTT,CASSPTENTEAFF
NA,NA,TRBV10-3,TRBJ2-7,TGTGCCATCAGCCGACAGGGAGGGGAGTACGAGCAGTACTTC,CAISRQGGEYEQYF
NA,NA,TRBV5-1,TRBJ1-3,TGCGCCAGCAGCTTGGTTGGGTTAAATGGAAACACCATATATTTT,CASSLVGLNGNTIYF
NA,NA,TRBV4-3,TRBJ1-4,TGCGCCAGCAGCCAAGACTCCAGAAGGGACGAAAAACTGTTTTTT,CASSQDSRRDEKLFF
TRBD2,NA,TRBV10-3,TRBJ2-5,TGTGCCATCCGGGATAGCGGGTCCCAAGAGACCCAGTACTTC,CAIRDSGSQETQYF
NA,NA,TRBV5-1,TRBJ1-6,TGCGCCAGCAGCTTGGTTGGGGGGAGTAATTCACCCCTCCACTTT,CASSLVGGSNSPLHF
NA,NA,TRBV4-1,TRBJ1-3,TGCGCCAGCAGCCAAGGTCCAACCGCCCTCTCTGGAAACACCATATATTTT,CASSQGPTALSGNTIYF
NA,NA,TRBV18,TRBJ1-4,TGTGCCAGCTCACCGCAGTGGTCTAATGAAAAACTGTTTTTT,CASSPQWSNEKLFF
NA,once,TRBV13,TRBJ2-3,TGTGCCAGCAGCTTAGGAGGGGGGGGGTCAGATACGCAGTATTTT,CASSLGGGGSDTQYF
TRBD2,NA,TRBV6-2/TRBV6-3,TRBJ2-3,TGTGCCAGCAGTTACTCGACAGCGGGGGGGCCAGATACGCAGTATTTT,CASSYSTAGGPDTQYF
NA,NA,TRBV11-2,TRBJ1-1,TGTGCCAGCAGCCCCCCAGGGGAAATTCTCAAAGCTTTCTTT,CASSPPGEILKAFF
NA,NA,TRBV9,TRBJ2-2,TGTGCCAGCAGCCTTACAGACACCGGGGAGCTGTTTTTT,CASSLTDTGELFF
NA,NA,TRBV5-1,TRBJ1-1,TGCGCCAGCAGCTTGAATCTAGTTGGGGGAGCTGAAGCTTTCTTT,CASSLNLVGGAEAFF
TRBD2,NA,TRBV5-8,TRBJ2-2,TGTGCCAGCAGACAAACCGGGGGACTACAGAACACCGGGGAGCTGTTTTTT,CASRQTGGLQNTGELFF
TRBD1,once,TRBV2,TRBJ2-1,TGTGCCAGCAGTGTGGGACAGGGGGCGCGGAATGAGCAGTTCTTC,CASSVGQGARNEQFF
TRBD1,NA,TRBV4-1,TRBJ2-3,TGCGCCAGCAGCGAAGCCCAGGGGGAGGATACGCAGTATTTT,CASSEAQGEDTQYF
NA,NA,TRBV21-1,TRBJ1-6,TGTGCCAGCAGCAAAGAAACAGGGACCAATTCACCCCTCCACTTT,CASSKETGTNSPLHF
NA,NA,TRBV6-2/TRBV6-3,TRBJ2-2,TGTGCCAGCAGTCGACCTGGCCCCGGGGAGCTGTTTTTT,CASSRPGPGELFF
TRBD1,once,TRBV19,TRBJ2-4,TGTGCCAGTAGTGAACAGGGGGGATTGGACATTCAGTACTTC,CASSEQGGLDIQYF
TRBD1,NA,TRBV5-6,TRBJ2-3,TGTGCCAGCAGCCAAATAACAGGGGGCACAGATACGCAGTATTTT,CASSQITGGTDTQYF
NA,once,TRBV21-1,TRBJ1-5,TGTGCCAGAAAGGGGGGGAGCAATCAGCCCCAGCATTTT,CARKGGSNQPQHF
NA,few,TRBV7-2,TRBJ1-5,TGTGCCAGCAGCCCCTGGCACGGGGCGCAGCCCCAGCATTTT,CASSPWHGAQPQHF
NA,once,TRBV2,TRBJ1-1,TGTGCCAGCAGTGTACGGGGTTCGAACACTGAAGCTTTCTTT,CASSVRGSNTEAFF
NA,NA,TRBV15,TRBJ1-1,TGTGCCACCAGCAGCCCCGGTACTGAAGCTTTCTTT,CATSSPGTEAFF
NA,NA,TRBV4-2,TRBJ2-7,TGTGCCAGCAGCCAAGATAGGGGAGCCTACGAGCAGTACTTC,CASSQDRGAYEQYF
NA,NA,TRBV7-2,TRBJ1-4,TGTGCCAGCAGCTGGGACACGAATGAAAAACTGTTTTTT,CASSWDTNEKLFF
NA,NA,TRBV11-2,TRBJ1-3,TGTGCCAGCAGCTTAGGGCAGGCGACACTCTCTGGAAACACCATATATTTT,CASSLGQATLSGNTIYF
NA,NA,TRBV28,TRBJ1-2,TGTGCCAGCAGCACAAGTGACACTAACTATGGCTACACCTTC,CASSTSDTNYGYTF
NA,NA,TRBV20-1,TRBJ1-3,TGCAGTGCTGGTCCAGGGGAGATGAAATATTTT,CSAGPGEMKYF
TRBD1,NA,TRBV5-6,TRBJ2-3,TGTGCCAGCAGCTTGCGAGGGGGCGGTGACACAGATACGCAGTATTTT,CASSLRGGGDTDTQYF
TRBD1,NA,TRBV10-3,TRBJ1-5,TGTGCCATCAGTGAGCAGGGGGCGGGGGCCCAGCATTTT,CAISEQGAGAQHF
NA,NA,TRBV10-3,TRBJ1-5,TGTGCCATCAGTGCCGGCAGGGAGTCTCAGCCCCAGCATTTT,CAISAGRESQPQHF
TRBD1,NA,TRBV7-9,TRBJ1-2,TGTGCCAGCAGCTCCACCACCCAGGGGGCAGTTGGCTACACCTTC,CASSSTTQGAVGYTF
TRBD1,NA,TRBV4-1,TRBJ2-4,TGCGCCAGCAGCCCCGCGACAGGGTTCAAAAACATTCAGTACTTC,CASSPATGFKNIQYF
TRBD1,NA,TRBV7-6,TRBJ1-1,TGTGCCAGCAGCTCCTACAGGGGGCCCACTGAAGCTTTCTTT,CASSSYRGPTEAFF
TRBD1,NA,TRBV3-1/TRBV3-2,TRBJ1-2,TGTGCCAGCAGCCAAGGCCGGGACAGGGCCTATGGCTACACCTTC,CASSQGRDRAYGYTF
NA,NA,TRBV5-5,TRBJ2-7,TGTGCCAGCAGACGACCCCAGGGGAACTCCTACGAGCAGTACTTC,CASRRPQGNSYEQYF
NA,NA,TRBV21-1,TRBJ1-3,TGTGCCAGCAGCAAAAGGCGCGCGGCCTCGCGACTTGACACCATATATTTT,CASSKRRAASRLDTIYF
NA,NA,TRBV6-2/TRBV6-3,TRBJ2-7,TGTGCCAGCAGTTACCGAAGGGTTGACGAGCAGTACTTC,CASSYRRVDEQYF
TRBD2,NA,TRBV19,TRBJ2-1,TGTGCCAGTAGTATCCGGAGCGGGGGGCCCTACAATGAGCAGTTCTTC,CASSIRSGGPYNEQFF